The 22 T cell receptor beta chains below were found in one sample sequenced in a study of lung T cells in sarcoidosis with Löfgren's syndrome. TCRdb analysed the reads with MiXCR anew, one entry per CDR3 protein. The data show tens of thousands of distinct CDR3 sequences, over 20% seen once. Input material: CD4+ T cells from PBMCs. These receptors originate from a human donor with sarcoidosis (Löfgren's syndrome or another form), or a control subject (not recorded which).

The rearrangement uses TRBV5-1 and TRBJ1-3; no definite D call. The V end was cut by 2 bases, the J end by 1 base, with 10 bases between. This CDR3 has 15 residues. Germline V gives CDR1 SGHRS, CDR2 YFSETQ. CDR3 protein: CASSFTEASGNTIYF. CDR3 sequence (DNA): TGCGCCAGCAGCTTTACAGAGGCTTCTGGAAACACCATATATTTT.

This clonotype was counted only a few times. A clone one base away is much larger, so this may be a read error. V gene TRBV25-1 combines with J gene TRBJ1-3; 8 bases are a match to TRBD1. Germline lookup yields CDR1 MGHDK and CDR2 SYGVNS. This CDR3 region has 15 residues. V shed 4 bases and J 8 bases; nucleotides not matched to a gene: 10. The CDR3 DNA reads TGTGCCAGCAGTGTGCCCGGGACAGGAGGAGACACCATATATTTT. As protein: CASSVPGTGGDTIYF.

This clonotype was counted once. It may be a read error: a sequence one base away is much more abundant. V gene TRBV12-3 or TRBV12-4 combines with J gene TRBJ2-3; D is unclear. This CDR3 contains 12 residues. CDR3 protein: CAISLGSDTQYF. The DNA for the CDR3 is TGTGCCATCAGTTTAGGGTCAGATACGCAGTATTTT.

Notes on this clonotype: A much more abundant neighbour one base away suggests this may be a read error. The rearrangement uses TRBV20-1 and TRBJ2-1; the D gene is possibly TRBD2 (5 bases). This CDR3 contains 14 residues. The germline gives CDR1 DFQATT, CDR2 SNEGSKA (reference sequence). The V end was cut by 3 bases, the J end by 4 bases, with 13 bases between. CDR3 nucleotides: TGCAGTGCTAGTGAAGCGGATCTTTACAATGAGCAGTTCTTC. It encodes CSASEADLYNEQFF.

The CDR3 is CASSMRGRGTDTQYF. Written as DNA, the CDR3 is TGTGCCAGCAGCATGAGGGGCAGGGGCACAGATACGCAGTATTTT. The chain employs TRBV11-2 and TRBJ2-3; D is perhaps TRBD1 or TRBD2 (5 bases each). V lost 5 bases and J 1 base, leaving 13 bases between the germline ends. Looked up from germline, CDR1 is SGHAT and CDR2 is FQNNGV. This CDR3 spans 15 amino acids.

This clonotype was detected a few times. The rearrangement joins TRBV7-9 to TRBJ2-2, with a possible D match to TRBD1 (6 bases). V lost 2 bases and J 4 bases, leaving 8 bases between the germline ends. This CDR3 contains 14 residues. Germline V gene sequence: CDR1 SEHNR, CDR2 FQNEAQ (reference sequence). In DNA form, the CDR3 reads TGTGCCAGCAGCTTAACAGGGATCACCGGGGAGCTGTTTTTT. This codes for CASSLTGITGELFF.

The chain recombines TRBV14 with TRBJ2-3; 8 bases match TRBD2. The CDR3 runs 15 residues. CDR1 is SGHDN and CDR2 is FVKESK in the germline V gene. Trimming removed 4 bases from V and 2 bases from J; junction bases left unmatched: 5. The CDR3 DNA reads TGTGCCAGCAGCCTCGGGAGGGCCCCCACAGATACGCAGTATTTT. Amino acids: CASSLGRAPTDTQYF.

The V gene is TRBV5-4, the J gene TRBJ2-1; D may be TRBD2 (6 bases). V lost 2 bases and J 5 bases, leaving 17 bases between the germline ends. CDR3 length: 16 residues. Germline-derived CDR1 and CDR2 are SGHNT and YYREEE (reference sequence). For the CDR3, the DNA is TGTGCCAGCAGCTTAGGCGGGAAGACCCCTAACAATGAGCAGTTCTTC. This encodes CASSLGGKTPNNEQFF. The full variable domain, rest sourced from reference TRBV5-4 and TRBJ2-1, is ETGVTQSPTHLIKTRGQQVTLRCSSQSGHNTVSWYQQALGQGPQFIFQYYREEENGRGNFPPRFSGLQFPNYSSELNVNALELDDSALYLCASSLGGKTPNNEQFFGPGTRLTVL.

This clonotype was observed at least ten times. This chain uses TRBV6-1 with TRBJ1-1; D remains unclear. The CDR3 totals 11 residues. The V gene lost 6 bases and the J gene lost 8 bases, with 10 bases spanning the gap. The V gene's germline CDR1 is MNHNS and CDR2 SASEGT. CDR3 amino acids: CASRQAVEAFF. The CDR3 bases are TGTGCCAGCAGGCAGGCAGTGGAAGCTTTCTTT.

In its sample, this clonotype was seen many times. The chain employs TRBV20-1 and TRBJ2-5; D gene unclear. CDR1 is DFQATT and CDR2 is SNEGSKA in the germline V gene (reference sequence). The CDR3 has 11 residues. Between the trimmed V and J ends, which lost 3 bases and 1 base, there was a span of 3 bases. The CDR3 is CSASGQETQYF. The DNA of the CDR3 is TGCAGTGCTAGCGGCCAAGAGACCCAGTACTTC.

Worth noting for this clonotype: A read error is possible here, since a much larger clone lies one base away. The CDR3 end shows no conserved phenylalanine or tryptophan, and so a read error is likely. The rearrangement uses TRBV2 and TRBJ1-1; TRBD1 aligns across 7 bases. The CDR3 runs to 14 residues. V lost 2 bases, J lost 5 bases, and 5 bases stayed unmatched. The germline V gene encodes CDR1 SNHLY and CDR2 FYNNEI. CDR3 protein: CASSERGGATEAFV. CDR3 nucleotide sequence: TGTGCCAGCAGTGAAAGAGGGGGCGCAACTGAAGCTTTCGTT.

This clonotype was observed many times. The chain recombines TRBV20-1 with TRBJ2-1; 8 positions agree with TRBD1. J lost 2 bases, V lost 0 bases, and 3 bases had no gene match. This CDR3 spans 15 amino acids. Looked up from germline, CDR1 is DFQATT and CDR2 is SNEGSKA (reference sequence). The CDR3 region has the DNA TGCAGTGCTAGAGATCCCAGGGGGCCCTACAATGAGCAGTTCTTC. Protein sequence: CSARDPRGPYNEQFF.

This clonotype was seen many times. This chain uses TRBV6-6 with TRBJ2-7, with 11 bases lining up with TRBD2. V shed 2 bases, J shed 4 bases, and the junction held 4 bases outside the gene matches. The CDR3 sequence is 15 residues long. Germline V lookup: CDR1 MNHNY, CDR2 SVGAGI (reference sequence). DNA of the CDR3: TGTGCCAGCAGTTACGGGACTAGCGGTCAATACGAGCAGTACTTC. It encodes CASSYGTSGQYEQYF.

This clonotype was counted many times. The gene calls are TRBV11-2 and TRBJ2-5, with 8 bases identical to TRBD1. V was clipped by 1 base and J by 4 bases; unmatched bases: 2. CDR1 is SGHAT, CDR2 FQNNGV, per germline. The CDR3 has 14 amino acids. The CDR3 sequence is CASSLGTGGETQYF. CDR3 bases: TGTGCCAGCAGCTTAGGCACAGGGGGAGAGACCCAGTACTTC.

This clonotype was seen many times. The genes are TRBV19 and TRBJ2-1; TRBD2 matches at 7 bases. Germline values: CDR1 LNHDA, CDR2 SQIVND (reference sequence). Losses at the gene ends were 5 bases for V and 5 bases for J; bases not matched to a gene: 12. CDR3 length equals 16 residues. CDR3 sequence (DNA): TGTGCCAGTAGTGGGGAGCGGGGATCGGTCCACAATGAGCAGTTCTTC. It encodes CASSGERGSVHNEQFF.

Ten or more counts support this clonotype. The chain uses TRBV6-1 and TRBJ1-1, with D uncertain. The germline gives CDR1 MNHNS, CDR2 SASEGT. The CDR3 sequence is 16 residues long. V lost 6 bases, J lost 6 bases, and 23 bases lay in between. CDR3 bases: TGTGCCAGCAGAACGCCTGACTGGACCGAAGATTCTGAAGCTTTCTTT. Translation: CASRTPDWTEDSEAFF.

This chain's CDR3 is CASSPTSGAQETQYF. The CDR3, as DNA: TGCGCCAGCAGCCCGACTAGCGGGGCTCAAGAGACCCAGTACTTC. V gene TRBV5-1 combines with J gene TRBJ2-5, with 11 nucleotides matching TRBD2. Trimming cost V 4 bases and J 2 bases; bases outside gene matches: 4. CDR1 and CDR2 from the germline V gene are SGHRS and YFSETQ. CDR3 length equals 15 residues. Combining the CDR3 with reference TRBV5-1 and TRBJ2-5 gives the whole variable domain KAGVTQTPRYLIKTRGQQVTLSCSPISGHRSVSWYQQTPGQGLQFLFEYFSETQRNKGNFPGRFSGRQFSNSRSEMNVSTLELGDSALYLCASSPTSGAQETQYFGPGTRLLVL.

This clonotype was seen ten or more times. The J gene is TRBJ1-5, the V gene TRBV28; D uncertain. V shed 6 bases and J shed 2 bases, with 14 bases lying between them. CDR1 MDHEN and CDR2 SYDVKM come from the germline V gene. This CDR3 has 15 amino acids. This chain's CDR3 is CASRPVSLRNQPQHF. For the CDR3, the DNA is TGTGCCAGCAGACCTGTGTCACTCCGCAATCAGCCCCAGCATTTT.

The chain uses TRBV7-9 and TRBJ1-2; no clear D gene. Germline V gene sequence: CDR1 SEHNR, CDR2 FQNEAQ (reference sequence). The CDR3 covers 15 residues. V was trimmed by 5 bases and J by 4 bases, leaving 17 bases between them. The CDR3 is CASSPHLQSVYGYTF. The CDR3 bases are TGTGCCAGCAGCCCCCATCTTCAGTCGGTCTATGGCTACACCTTC.

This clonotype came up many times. The CDR3: CASSLGTKGQPQHF. CDR3 in DNA: TGCGCCAGCAGCTTGGGGACCAAAGGACAGCCCCAGCATTTT. The chain links TRBV5-1 to TRBJ1-5; D gene unclear. The CDR3 is made up of 14 amino acids. Trimming left V 0 bases short and J 7 bases short, with 11 bases between. CDR1 and CDR2 (germline): SGHRS, YFSETQ.

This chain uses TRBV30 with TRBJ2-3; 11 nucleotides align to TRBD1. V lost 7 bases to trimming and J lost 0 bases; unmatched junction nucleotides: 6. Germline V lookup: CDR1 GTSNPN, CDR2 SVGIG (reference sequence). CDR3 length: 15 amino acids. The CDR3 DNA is TGTGCCTTTAGGACAGGGGGCTCGAGCACAGATACGCAGTATTTT. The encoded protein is CAFRTGGSSTDTQYF.

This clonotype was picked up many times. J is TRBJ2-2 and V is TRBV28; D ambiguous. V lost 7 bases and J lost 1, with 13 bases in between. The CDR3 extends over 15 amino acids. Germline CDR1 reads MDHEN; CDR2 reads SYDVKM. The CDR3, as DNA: TGTGCCAGCACCCATGGCCGGTGGAACACCGGGGAGCTGTTTTTT. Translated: CASTHGRWNTGELFF.